This TCR beta chain was recovered during a study of cytomegalovirus exposure and HLA in healthy donors. Primers for the PCR totalled 60 Vbeta and 13 Jbeta. Method: immunoSEQ multiplex PCR; TCRdb's copy keeps in-frame clones and lacks some. The data contain some 120,000 clones, 78% of them seen just once; the ten biggest clones take up 3% to 4.5%. Points from the study as a whole: TRBV6-2, TRBV6-3 and some other V segments were excluded as indistinguishable. Accurate HLA-A and HLA-B prediction from TCR beta sequences was reported for most subjects. Reports showed the classifier diagnosing cytomegalovirus status with high specificity and sensitivity.

Germline CDR1 MNHEY, CDR2 SVGAGI. V shed 6 bases and J shed 7 bases, with 9 bases lying between them. The CDR3 has 11 amino acids. Turning to this clone: Antigen: not known.

Sequenced sample: PBMCs. This receptor was taken from a man aged 40-49 years in good health and CMV-seronegative. The rearrangement uses TRBV6-5 and TRBJ1-1; maybe TRBD1 (5 bases). The CDR3: CASRGGFEAFF. As DNA, the CDR3 is TGTGCCAGCAGGGGGGGTTTTGAAGCTTTCTTT.